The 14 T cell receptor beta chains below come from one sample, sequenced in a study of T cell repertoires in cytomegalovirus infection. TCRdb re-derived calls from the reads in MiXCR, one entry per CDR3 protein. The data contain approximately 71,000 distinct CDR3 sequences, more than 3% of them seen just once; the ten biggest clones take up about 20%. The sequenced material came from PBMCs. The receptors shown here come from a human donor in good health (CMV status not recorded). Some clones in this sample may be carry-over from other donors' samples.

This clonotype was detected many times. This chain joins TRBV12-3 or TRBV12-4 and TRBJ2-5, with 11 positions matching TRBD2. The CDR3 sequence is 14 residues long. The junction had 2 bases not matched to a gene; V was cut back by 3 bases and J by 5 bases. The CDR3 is CASSFRTSGETQYF. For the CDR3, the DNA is TGTGCCAGCAGTTTTCGGACTAGCGGGGAGACCCAGTACTTC.

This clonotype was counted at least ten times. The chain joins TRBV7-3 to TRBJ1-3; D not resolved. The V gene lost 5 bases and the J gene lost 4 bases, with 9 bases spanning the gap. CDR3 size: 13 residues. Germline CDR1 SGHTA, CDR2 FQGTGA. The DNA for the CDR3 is TGTGCCAGCAGCCCCCCCGGAGGAAACACCATATATTTT. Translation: CASSPPGGNTIYF.

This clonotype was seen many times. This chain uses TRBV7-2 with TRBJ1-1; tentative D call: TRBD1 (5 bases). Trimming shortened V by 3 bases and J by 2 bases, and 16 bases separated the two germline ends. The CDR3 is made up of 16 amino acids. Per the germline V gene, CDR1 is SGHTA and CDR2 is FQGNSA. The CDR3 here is CASSFPRGAPNTEAFF. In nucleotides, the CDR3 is TGTGCCAGCAGCTTCCCTCGAGGGGCCCCAAACACTGAAGCTTTCTTT. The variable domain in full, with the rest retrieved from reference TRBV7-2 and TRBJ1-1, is GAGVSQSPSNKVTEKGKDVELRCDPISGHTALYWYRQSLGQGLEFLIYFQGNSAPDKSGLPSDRFSAERTGGSVSTLTIQRTQQEDSAVYLCASSFPRGAPNTEAFFGQGTRLTVV.

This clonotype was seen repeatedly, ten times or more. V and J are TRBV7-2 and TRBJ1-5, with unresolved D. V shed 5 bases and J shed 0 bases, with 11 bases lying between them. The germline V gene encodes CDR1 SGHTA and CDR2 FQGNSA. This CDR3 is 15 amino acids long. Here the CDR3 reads CASSPRRNSNQPQHF. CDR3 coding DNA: TGTGCCAGCAGCCCCAGGAGGAATAGCAATCAGCCCCAGCATTTT.

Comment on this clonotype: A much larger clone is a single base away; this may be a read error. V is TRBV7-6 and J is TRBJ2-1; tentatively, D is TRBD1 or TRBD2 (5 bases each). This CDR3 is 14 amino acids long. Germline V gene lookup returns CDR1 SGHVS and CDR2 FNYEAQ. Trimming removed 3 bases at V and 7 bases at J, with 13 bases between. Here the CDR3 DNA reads TGTGCCAGCAGCTTCAGCGACGAGGGGAATGAGCAGTTCTTC. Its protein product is CASSFSDEGNEQFF.

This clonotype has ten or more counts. Written as DNA, the CDR3 is TGCAGCGTACGCCCTGGAAACACCATATATTTT. Protein product: CSVRPGNTIYF. The rearrangement joins TRBV29-1 to TRBJ1-3; D is uncertain. V shed 6 bases and J shed 2 bases, with 5 bases lying between them. The germline CDR1 and CDR2 sequences are SQVTM and ANQGSEA. The CDR3 sequence is 11 residues long.

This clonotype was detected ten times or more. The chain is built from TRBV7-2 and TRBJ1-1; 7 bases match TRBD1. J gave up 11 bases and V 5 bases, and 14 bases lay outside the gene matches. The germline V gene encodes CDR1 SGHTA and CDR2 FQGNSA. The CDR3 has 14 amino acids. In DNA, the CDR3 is TGTGCCAGCAGCGAACAGGGGCTACTCCCCGACGCTTTCTTT. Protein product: CASSEQGLLPDAFF.

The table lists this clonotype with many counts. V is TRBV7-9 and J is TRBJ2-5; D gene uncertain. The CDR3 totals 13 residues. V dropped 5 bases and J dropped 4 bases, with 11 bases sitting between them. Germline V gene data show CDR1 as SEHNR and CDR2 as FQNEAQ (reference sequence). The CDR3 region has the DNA TGTGCCAGCAGCACCCGTTCGGGAGAGACCCAGTACTTC. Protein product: CASSTRSGETQYF.

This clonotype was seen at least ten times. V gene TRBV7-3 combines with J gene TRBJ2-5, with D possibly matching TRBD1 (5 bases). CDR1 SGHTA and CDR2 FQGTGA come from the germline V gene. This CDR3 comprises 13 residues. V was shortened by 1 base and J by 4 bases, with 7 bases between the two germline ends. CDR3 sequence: CASSLNGAETQYF. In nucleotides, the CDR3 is TGTGCCAGCAGCTTAAATGGGGCAGAGACCCAGTACTTC. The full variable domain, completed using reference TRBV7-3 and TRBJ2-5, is GAGVSQTPSNKVTEKGKYVELRCDPISGHTALYWYRQSLGQGPEFLIYFQGTGAADDSGLPNDRFFAVRPEGSVSTLKIQRTERGDSAVYLCASSLNGAETQYFGPGTRLLVL.

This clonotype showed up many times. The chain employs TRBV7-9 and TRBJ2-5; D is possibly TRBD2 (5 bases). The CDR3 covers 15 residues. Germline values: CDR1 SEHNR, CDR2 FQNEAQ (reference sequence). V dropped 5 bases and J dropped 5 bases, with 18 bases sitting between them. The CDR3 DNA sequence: TGTGCCAGCAGCCCCTCACTAGAGAGGGAGGAGACCCAGTACTTC. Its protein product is CASSPSLEREETQYF.

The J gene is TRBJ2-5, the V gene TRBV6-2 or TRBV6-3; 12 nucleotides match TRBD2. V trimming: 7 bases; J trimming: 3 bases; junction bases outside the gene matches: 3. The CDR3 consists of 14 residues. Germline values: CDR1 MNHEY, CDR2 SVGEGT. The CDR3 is CASNPSGREETQYF. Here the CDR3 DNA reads TGTGCCAGCAACCCTAGCGGGAGGGAAGAGACCCAGTACTTC.

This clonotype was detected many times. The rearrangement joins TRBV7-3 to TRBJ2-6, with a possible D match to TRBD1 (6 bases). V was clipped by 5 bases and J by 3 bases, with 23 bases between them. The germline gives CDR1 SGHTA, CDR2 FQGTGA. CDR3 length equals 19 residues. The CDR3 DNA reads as TGTGCCAGCAGCCTAAAGGCGGCCAGGGGATCGCATGGGGCCAACGTCCTGACTTTC. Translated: CASSLKAARGSHGANVLTF.

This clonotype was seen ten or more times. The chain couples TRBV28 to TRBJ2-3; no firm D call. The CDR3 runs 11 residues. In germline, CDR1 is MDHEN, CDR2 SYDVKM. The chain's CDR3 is CAAASRDTQYF. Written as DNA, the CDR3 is TGTGCGGCGGCATCTAGAGATACGCAGTATTTT.

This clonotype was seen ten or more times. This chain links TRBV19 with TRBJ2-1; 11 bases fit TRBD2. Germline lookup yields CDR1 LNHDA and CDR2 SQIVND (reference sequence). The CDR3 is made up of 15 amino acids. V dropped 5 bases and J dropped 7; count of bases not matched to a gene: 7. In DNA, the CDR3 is TGTGCCAGTAGTTTCCGGCTAGCGGGAGGTAATGAGCAGTTCTTC. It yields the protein CASSFRLAGGNEQFF.